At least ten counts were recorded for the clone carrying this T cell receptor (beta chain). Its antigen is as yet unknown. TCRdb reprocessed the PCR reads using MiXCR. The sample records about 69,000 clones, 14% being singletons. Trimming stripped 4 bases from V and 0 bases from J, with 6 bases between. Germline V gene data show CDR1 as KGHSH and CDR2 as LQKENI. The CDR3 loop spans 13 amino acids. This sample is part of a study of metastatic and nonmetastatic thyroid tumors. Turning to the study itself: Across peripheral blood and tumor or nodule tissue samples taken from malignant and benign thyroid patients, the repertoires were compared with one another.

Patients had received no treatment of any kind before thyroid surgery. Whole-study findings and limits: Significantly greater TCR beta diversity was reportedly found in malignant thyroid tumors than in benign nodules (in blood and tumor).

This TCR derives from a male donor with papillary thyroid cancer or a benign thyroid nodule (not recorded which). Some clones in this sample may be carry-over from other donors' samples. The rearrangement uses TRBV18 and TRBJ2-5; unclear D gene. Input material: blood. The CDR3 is CASSLAYQETQYF. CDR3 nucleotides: TGTGCCAGCTCACTTGCCTACCAAGAGACCCAGTACTTC.